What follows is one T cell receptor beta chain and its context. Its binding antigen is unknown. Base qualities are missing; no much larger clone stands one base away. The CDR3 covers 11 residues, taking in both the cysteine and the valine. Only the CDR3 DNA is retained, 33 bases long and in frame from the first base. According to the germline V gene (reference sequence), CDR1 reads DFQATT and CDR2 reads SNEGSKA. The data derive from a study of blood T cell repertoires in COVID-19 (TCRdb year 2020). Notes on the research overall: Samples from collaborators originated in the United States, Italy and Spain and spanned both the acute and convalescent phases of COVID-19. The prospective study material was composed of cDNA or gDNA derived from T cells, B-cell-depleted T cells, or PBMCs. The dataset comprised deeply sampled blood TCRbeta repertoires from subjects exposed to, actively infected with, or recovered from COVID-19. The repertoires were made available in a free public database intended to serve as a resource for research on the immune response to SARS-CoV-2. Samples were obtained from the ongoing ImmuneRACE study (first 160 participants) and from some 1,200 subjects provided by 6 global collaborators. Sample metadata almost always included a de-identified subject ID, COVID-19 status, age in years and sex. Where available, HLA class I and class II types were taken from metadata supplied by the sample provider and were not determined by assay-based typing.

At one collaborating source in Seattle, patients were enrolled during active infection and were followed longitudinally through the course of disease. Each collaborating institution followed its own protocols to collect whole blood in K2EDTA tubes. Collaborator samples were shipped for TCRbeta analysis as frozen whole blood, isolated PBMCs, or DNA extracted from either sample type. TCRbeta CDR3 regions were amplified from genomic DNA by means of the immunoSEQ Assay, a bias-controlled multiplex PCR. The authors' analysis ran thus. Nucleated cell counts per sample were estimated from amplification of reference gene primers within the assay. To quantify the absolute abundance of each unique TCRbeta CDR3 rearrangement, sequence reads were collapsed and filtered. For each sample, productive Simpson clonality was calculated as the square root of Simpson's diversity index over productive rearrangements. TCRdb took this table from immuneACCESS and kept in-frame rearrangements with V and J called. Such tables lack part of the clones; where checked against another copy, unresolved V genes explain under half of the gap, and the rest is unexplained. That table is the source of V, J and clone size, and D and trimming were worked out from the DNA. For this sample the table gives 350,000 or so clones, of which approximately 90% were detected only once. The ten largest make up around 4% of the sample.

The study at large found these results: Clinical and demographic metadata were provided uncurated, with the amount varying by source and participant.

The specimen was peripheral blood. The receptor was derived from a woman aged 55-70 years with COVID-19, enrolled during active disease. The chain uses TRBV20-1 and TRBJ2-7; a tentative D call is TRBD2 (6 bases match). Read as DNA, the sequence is TGCAGTGCTTCGCGGGGCAGGCCCTTTAAGGTC. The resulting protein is CSASRGRPFKV.